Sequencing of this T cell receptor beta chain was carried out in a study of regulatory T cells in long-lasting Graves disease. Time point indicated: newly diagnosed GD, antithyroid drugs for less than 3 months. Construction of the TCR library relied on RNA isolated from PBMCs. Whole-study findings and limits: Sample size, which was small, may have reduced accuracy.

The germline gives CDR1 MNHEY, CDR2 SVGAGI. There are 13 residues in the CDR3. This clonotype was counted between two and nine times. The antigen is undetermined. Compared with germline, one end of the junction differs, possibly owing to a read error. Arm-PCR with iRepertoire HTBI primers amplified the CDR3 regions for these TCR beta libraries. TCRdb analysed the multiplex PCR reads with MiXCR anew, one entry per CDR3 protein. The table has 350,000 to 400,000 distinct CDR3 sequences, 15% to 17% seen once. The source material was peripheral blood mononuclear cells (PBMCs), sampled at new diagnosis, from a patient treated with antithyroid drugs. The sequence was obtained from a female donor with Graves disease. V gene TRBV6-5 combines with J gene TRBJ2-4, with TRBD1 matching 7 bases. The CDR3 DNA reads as TGTGCCAGCAGTTACGAGGGACAGAAACTGGGGTTCTTC. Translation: CASSYEGQKLGFF.